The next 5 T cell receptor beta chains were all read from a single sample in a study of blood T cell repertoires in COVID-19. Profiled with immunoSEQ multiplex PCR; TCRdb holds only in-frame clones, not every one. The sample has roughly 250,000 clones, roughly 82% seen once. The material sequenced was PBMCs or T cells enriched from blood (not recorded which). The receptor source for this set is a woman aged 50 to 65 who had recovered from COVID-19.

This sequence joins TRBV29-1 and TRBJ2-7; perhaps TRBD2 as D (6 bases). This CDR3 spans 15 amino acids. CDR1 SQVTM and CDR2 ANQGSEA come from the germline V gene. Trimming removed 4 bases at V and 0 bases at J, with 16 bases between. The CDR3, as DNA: TGCAGCGTTGTGGGACTGAGTACTAGCTCCTACGAGCAGTACTTC. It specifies CSVVGLSTSSYEQYF.

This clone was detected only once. The CDR3 is CASSQDKHQQETQYF. The CDR3 DNA follows: TGCGCCAGCAGCCAAGACAAACACCAACAAGAGACCCAGTACTTC. The V and J genes are TRBV4-3 and TRBJ2-5, with unresolved D. The CDR3 spans 15 residues. Germline CDR1 reads LGHNA; CDR2 reads YSLEER. Trimming shortened V by 0 bases and J by 2 bases, and 10 bases separated the two germline ends.

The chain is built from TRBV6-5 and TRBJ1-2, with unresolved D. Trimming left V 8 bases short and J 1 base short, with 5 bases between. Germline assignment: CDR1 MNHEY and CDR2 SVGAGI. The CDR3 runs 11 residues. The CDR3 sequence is CASGDNYGYTF. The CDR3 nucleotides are TGTGCCAGCGGAGATAACTATGGCTACACCTTC.

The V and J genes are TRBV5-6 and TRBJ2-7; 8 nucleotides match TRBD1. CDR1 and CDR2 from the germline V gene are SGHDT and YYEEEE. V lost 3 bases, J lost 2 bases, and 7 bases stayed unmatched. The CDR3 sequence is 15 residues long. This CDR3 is CASSSPTQGAYEQYF. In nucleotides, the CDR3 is TGTGCCAGCAGCTCTCCAACACAGGGGGCCTACGAGCAGTACTTC.

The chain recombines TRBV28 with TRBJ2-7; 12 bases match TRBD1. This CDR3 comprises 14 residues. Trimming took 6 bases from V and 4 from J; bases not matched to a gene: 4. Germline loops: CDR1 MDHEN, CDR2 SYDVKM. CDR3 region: CASRGQGALYEQYF. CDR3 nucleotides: TGTGCCAGCAGGGGACAGGGGGCGCTTTACGAGCAGTACTTC.